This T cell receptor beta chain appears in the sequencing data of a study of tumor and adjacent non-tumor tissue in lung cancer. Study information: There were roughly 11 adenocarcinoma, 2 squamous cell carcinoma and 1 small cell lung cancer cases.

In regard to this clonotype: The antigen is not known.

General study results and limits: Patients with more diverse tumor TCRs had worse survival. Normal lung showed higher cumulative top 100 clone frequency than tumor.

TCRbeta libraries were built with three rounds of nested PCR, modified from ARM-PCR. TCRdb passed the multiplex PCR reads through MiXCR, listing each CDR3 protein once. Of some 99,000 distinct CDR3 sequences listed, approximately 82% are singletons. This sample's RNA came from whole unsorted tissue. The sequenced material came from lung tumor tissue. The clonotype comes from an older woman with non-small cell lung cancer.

The CDR3 sequence: CASIYRTGMENEQFF. The CDR3, as DNA: TGTGCCAGCATCTACCGGACAGGTATGGAGAATGAGCAGTTCTTC. The J gene is TRBJ2-1, the V gene TRBV11-1; 7 bases match TRBD1. With V trimmed by 7 bases and J by 7 bases, 13 bases remained unmatched. The CDR3 runs 15 residues. CDR1 SGHAT and CDR2 FQDESV come from the germline V gene (reference sequence).